The present T cell receptor (beta chain) was sequenced within a study of blood T cells in healthy people across ages (dated by TCRdb to about 2015). Regarding the research as a whole: In model experiments, template switching captured about one uniquely barcoded TCR beta cDNA molecule for every two T cells. The study analyzed two additional independent replicas of 1 million unique cDNA reads from the same blood draw for two donors, one aged 18 to 29 and one aged 80 or older. Donors were grouped into four age groups: young (average approximately 16 years), middle-aged (approximately 41), aged (about 60) and long-lived (around 80). Using deep sequencing normalized with unique cDNA molecular identifiers, the study measured how TCR beta repertoire diversity changes with age. Study-wide conclusions, independent of this receptor: Compared with the aged group, more naive CD4+ T cells, fewer expanded clones and increased TCR diversity were shown by the long-lived group, suggesting age selection. Donor CMV infection status was unknown, potentially confounding age-related changes in expanded clonotypes. Observed TCR beta diversity per million T cells fell roughly linearly with age, and a significant reduction was already apparent by age roughly 40. Conclusive comparison of naive and antigen-experienced compartments was prevented by the profiling of bulk unsorted PBMCs. Estimates of total diversity from one million sequenced T cells were regarded as lower bounds and underestimates. A strong correlation was found between observed TCR beta diversity and the percentage of naive T cells measured by flow cytometry.

The CDR3 covers 15 residues, taking in both the cysteine and the phenylalanine. The CDR3 DNA has 45 bases and is translated from base 1. Germline trimming: 8 bases from V, 6 bases from J; junction bases outside gene matches: 14. According to the germline V gene, CDR1 reads MNHEY and CDR2 reads SVGAGI. Libraries came from 5' RACE. Instrument on record: Illumina HiSeq 2500. A second PCR of roughly 6 to 11 cycles was run with a J-beta primer mix and a sample-barcoded 5' primer. Each TCR beta cDNA molecule received a unique molecular identifier from a template-switch 5' adaptor carrying 12 random nucleotides. At least 3 million CDR3-containing paired-end reads were obtained from each sample. First-strand cDNA synthesis was performed from all RNA using the Mint cDNA synthesis kit, with priming by a TRBC-specific oligonucleotide. After uracil-DNA glycosylase treatment, a first 18-cycle PCR used universal primers M1SS and BC2_uni_R on all cDNA. For the original study's pipeline: Normalization of each sample was performed by random selection of 1 million high-quality reads, each carrying a distinct molecular identifier. Reads with shared molecular identifiers were discarded instead of being binned into consensus sequences. MiTCR, set to a Q25 quality threshold and the strictest error-elimination algorithm, was used for CDR3 identification, clonotype clustering and error correction. A nonparametric unseen species model with Euler transformation was used to estimate a lower bound on total TCR beta diversity. TCRdb cleaned the public reads at Q25 with fastp, built clones with MiXCR and kept in-frame beta chains. Rows with a matching CDR3 protein are joined into one entry that keeps the most common DNA and genes. What appears here as the V and J calls and clone size reflects TCRdb's work, not the paper's. This sample is represented by about 930,000 distinct CDR3 sequences; roughly 29% of them were singletons. Roughly a tenth of the sample belongs to the ten largest clones.

This clonotype was seen many times. What antigen it recognizes has not been identified. Base-call qualities are not available, and no considerably larger clone is one nucleotide away. The roughly 38 donors, aged roughly 6 to 100 years, were systemically healthy Caucasian individuals from Russia. About 9.1 milliliters of peripheral blood were collected from each donor into EDTA-treated Vacutainer tubes. PBMCs were isolated by Ficoll-Paque density-gradient centrifugation, with at least 6.5 million obtained per sample. Trizol reagent was used to extract total RNA from the PBMCs, yielding at least 6 micrograms per sample. For every donor, flow cytometry on a PBMC aliquot measured the percentage of naive CD45RAhigh/CD27high T cells. The same specimen was also included in a second study, on T cells of mothers and their children. In that second paper, the authors write: Nine systemically healthy Caucasian individuals, comprising three mothers and their six children, were included as donors. cDNA synthesis consumed the entire amount of extracted RNA, loaded at around 1.4 ug RNA in each 15 ul reaction. In the second PCR, sample barcodes and 2-4 random nucleotides were introduced via the M1S primer. Over 9 million TCR beta CDR3 reads came from each mother, compared with some 3 million reads from each child. TCR recombination output is similarly shaped by thymic selection in related and unrelated pairs, with a minor effect exerted by inherited differences. Normalized repertoire overlap was always found to be slightly, but never significantly, higher in related mother-child pairs than in unrelated mother-child pairs. No persistent microchimeric T cell clones were found, with a detection sensitivity of roughly 92 clones per million clonotypes. To look for features that set related mother-child pairs apart from unrelated individuals, the researchers ran deep NGS to compare the TCR beta repertoires of mothers and children. Mothers averaged approximately 40 +/- 4 years of age and children averaged roughly 11 +/- 4 years. After adapters were ligated using NEBNext reagents, the libraries underwent 100+100 nt paired-end sequencing on an Illumina HiSeq 2000. To prevent cross-contamination, the mother and child libraries were prepared one month apart and sequenced in separate runs. Between roughly 500,000 and 2,300,000 distinct TCR beta clonotypes were identified per donor. Naive TCR beta clonotypes were estimated from low-frequency clonotypes matched to each donor's FACS-determined naive share, without sorting.

The sequence joins TRBV6-5 to TRBJ1-2, with 8 central nucleotides matching TRBD1. The TCR sequence derives from a woman between 40 and 55 years old in good health. Source material: blood. At the DNA level, the sequence is TGTGCCAGCCGTAAATCTTGGACAGGGTTGGATGGCTACACCTTC. The encoded protein is CASRKSWTGLDGYTF.